This TCR beta chain was captured in a study of control samples from healthy donors and cancer patients. Clones were read by immunoSEQ multiplex PCR, and TCRdb kept only the in-frame ones, dropping some. This table has approximately 130,000 clones, more than 75% appearing once. Germline loops: CDR1 SGHTA, CDR2 FQGNSA. Trimming removed 4 bases from V and 7 bases from J; junction bases left unmatched: 9. The CDR3 runs 16 residues. Sequenced sample: blood. The chain uses TRBV7-2 and TRBJ1-6; 8 bases fit TRBD1. The clonotype originates from a man aged 40-49 years in good health. CDR3: CASSYRQGLGNSPLHF. The DNA of the CDR3 is TGTGCCAGCAGCTATCGACAGGGGCTAGGCAATTCACCCCTCCACTTT.